The rows below give T cell receptor beta chains drawn from one sample of a study of PD-1 blockade in classical Hodgkin lymphoma. Sequenced by immunoSEQ multiplex PCR; TCRdb stores in-frame clones only, minus some. The top ten clones hold about 2.9% of a sample with tens of thousands of clones, approximately 90% of them seen once. The specimen was peripheral blood mononuclear cells (PBMCs), collected before the fourth cycle of nivolumab. Every receptor here comes from a human donor with classical Hodgkin lymphoma. Each CDR3 is given with its conserved first and last residue. A D gene is named only where the DNA matches it firmly. Size is stated for part of the rows, as once, few or many counts, or as a class when the clone is expanded.

CDR3 DNA	CDR3 protein	V gene	J gene	clone size	D gene
TGTGCCAGCAGCCTTATGGGGGGAGGGGCCAACGTCCTGACTTTC	CASSLMGGGANVLTF	TRBV11-2	TRBJ2-6	NA	NA
TGTGCCAGCAGCCCCTGGACAGGGCAAGAGACCCAGTACTTC	CASSPWTGQETQYF	TRBV6-5	TRBJ2-5	NA	TRBD1
TGCAGCGCCCGGACAGGGTCGAACACTGAAGCTTTCTTT	CSARTGSNTEAFF	TRBV29-1	TRBJ1-1	NA	TRBD1
TGCAGCGTGGAATCTGGGCCCGTGATCTACAATGAGCAGTTCTTC	CSVESGPVIYNEQFF	TRBV29-1	TRBJ2-1	NA	NA
TGTGCCTGGCAAACGGGACTCAACTATGGCTACACCTTC	CAWQTGLNYGYTF	TRBV30	TRBJ1-2	NA	NA
TGTGCCAGCAGCTTCAGCGGGGGCCCTAACGAGCAGTACTTC	CASSFSGGPNEQYF	TRBV5-4	TRBJ2-7	NA	TRBD2
TGTGCCAGCAGCGGCCCTGGGGCCCTCCACTTT	CASSGPGALHF	TRBV5-6	TRBJ1-6	once	NA
TGTGCCAGCAGCTTACGAGACAGGGATAGCTCCTACGAGCAGTACTTC	CASSLRDRDSSYEQYF	TRBV11-2	TRBJ2-7	NA	TRBD1
TGTGCCAGCAGCTTATCATCCCAGGGAACGCAGTATTTT	CASSLSSQGTQYF	TRBV7-2	TRBJ2-3	NA	NA
TGTGCCAGCAGCTTAGTAGGAATTGGTAACAATGAGCAGTTCTTC	CASSLVGIGNNEQFF	TRBV7-2	TRBJ2-1	NA	NA
TGCAGCGTTTGGGAGATGGGCAATCAGCCCCAGCATTTT	CSVWEMGNQPQHF	TRBV29-1	TRBJ1-5	NA	NA
TGCAGCACCAAAGGGGAGCGGGGGGCTAGCACAGATACGCAGTATTTT	CSTKGERGASTDTQYF	TRBV29-1	TRBJ2-3	NA	TRBD2
TGTGCCAGCAGCTTAGCCAGGGTATTCGCCTTC	CASSLARVFAF	TRBV7-8	TRBJ1-2	few	NA
TGTGCCAGCGGGGGATACACTGAAGCTTTCTTT	CASGGYTEAFF	TRBV25-1	TRBJ1-1	NA	NA
TGTGCCAGCAGCTGGGACAGGGGGCTATTCCAAGAGACCCAGTACTTC	CASSWDRGLFQETQYF	TRBV5-4	TRBJ2-5	NA	TRBD1
TGCGCCAGCAGCTTGGGTCGCGATTCACCCCTCCACTTT	CASSLGRDSPLHF	TRBV5-1	TRBJ1-6	NA	NA
TGCGCCAGCAGCTTAGCAGGGGCGAACACCGGGGAGCTGTTTTTT	CASSLAGANTGELFF	TRBV5-1	TRBJ2-2	NA	NA